The rows below give T cell receptor beta chains drawn from one sample of a study of blood T cell repertoires in COVID-19. Profiling relied on immunoSEQ multiplex PCR, and the TCRdb table lists in-frame clones only, not all of them. The table has over 150,000 clones, 70% to 85% seen once. The sample taken for sequencing was peripheral blood. The source of these receptors is a woman in her forties or fifties with acute or convalescent COVID-19. Both conserved end residues are part of each CDR3. Fields, in order: D gene, V gene, clone size, CDR3 length, J gene, CDR3 DNA, CDR3 protein. D genes are given only for firm matches. Where a row states a size, it is once, few, many or the class of an expanded clone; other rows omit it.

d_gene: .
v_gene: TRBV5-6
abundance: .
len: 13
j_gene: TRBJ1-2
CDR3nt: TGTGCCAGCAGCTTGGACAGGGTCTATGGCTACACCTTC
CDR3aa: CASSLDRVYGYTF

d_gene: TRBD1
v_gene: TRBV7-2
abundance: .
len: 17
j_gene: TRBJ1-5
CDR3nt: TGTGCCAGCAGCAGCCGGACAGGCTCTTTCAGCAATCAGCCCCAGCATTTT
CDR3aa: CASSSRTGSFSNQPQHF

d_gene: .
v_gene: TRBV6-2/TRBV6-3
abundance: .
len: 14
j_gene: TRBJ1-2
CDR3nt: TGTGCCAGCAGTCGAGGACAGAGTGTCTATGGCTACACCTTC
CDR3aa: CASSRGQSVYGYTF

d_gene: TRBD2
v_gene: TRBV2
abundance: few
len: 15
j_gene: TRBJ2-7
CDR3nt: TGTGCCAGCAGTGATCGAGCTAGCGGGGCCTACGAGCAGTACTTC
CDR3aa: CASSDRASGAYEQYF

d_gene: .
v_gene: TRBV7-9
abundance: .
len: 16
j_gene: TRBJ2-1
CDR3nt: TGTGCCAGCAGCCCGGTTAGCGGCGGTCCTCACAATGAGCAGTTCTTC
CDR3aa: CASSPVSGGPHNEQFF

d_gene: .
v_gene: TRBV19
abundance: .
len: 15
j_gene: TRBJ1-1
CDR3nt: TGTGCCAGTAGAGCCAGGGGATCAGGCGCCACTGAAGCTTTCTTT
CDR3aa: CASRARGSGATEAFF

d_gene: .
v_gene: TRBV2
abundance: .
len: 12
j_gene: TRBJ1-2
CDR3nt: TGTGCCAGCAGTGACGACACTTCTGGCTACACCTTC
CDR3aa: CASSDDTSGYTF

d_gene: TRBD2
v_gene: TRBV27
abundance: .
len: 16
j_gene: TRBJ2-3
CDR3nt: TGTGCCAGCAGTTTATACCAGCGGGAGGGCACAGATACGCAGTATTTT
CDR3aa: CASSLYQREGTDTQYF

d_gene: TRBD1
v_gene: TRBV5-4
abundance: .
len: 16
j_gene: TRBJ2-3
CDR3nt: TGTGCCAGCAGCTTTCCCCAGGGGGCGAGGACAGATACGCAGTATTTT
CDR3aa: CASSFPQGARTDTQYF

d_gene: TRBD2
v_gene: TRBV18
abundance: once
len: 14
j_gene: TRBJ2-2
CDR3nt: TGTGCCAGCTCCCGGGGGGGCTACACCGGGGAGCTGTTTTTT
CDR3aa: CASSRGGYTGELFF

d_gene: .
v_gene: TRBV6-5
abundance: .
len: 15
j_gene: TRBJ2-1
CDR3nt: TGTGCCAGCAGTTACTCGTTTGGTAGCTACAATGAGCAGTTCTTC
CDR3aa: CASSYSFGSYNEQFF

d_gene: TRBD2
v_gene: TRBV20-1
abundance: .
len: 14
j_gene: TRBJ2-3
CDR3nt: TGCAGTGCTAGTTCCAGGGAGGGAACAGATACGCAGTATTTT
CDR3aa: CSASSREGTDTQYF

d_gene: TRBD1
v_gene: TRBV28
abundance: few
len: 15
j_gene: TRBJ1-1
CDR3nt: TGTGCCAGCAGTTTAGACAGGGGGCGAAGGACTGAAGCTTTCTTT
CDR3aa: CASSLDRGRRTEAFF

d_gene: TRBD2
v_gene: TRBV20-1
abundance: .
len: 13
j_gene: TRBJ2-7
CDR3nt: TGCAGTGCTAGTCGGGGGGGCTACGATGAGCAGTACTTC
CDR3aa: CSASRGGYDEQYF

d_gene: TRBD2
v_gene: TRBV3-1/TRBV3-2
abundance: .
len: 13
j_gene: TRBJ2-7
CDR3nt: TGTGCCAGCAACCACCCTAGCGGGGGGCCCAAGTACTTC
CDR3aa: CASNHPSGGPKYF

d_gene: .
v_gene: TRBV24-1
abundance: .
len: 14
j_gene: TRBJ1-5
CDR3nt: TGTGCCACCAGTGACCCAGGGGCCGGGCAGCCCCAGCATTTT
CDR3aa: CATSDPGAGQPQHF

d_gene: .
v_gene: TRBV5-4
abundance: .
len: 14
j_gene: TRBJ1-2
CDR3nt: TGTGCCAGCAGAAGCGGCGAGTCTAACTATGGCTACACCTTC
CDR3aa: CASRSGESNYGYTF

d_gene: .
v_gene: TRBV28
abundance: .
len: 18
j_gene: TRBJ2-1
CDR3nt: TGTGCCAGCAGTCTTATCCAGGCAGGGGCAGTTGGTTACAATGAGCAGTTCTTC
CDR3aa: CASSLIQAGAVGYNEQFF

d_gene: TRBD1
v_gene: TRBV7-2
abundance: .
len: 14
j_gene: TRBJ2-7
CDR3nt: TGTGCCAGCAGCTTACGACAGGGGGCGGGGGAGCAGTACTTC
CDR3aa: CASSLRQGAGEQYF

d_gene: TRBD1
v_gene: TRBV10-1
abundance: .
len: 13
j_gene: TRBJ2-7
CDR3nt: TGCGCCAGCAGTGAGTCCGGACAGGTCGGGCAGTACTTC
CDR3aa: CASSESGQVGQYF

d_gene: TRBD1
v_gene: TRBV27
abundance: .
len: 17
j_gene: TRBJ2-4
CDR3nt: TGTGCCAGCAGTTCAATAGGACGGGGACAGGGGGGAAACATTCAGTACTTC
CDR3aa: CASSSIGRGQGGNIQYF

d_gene: .
v_gene: TRBV5-6
abundance: .
len: 15
j_gene: TRBJ1-6
CDR3nt: TGTGCCAGCTCGAAGAGGGGGACAACCAATTCACCCCTCCACTTT
CDR3aa: CASSKRGTTNSPLHF

d_gene: .
v_gene: TRBV19
abundance: .
len: 14
j_gene: TRBJ1-5
CDR3nt: TGTGCCAGTAGAGAGGCGGCTTCCAATCAGCCCCAGCATTTT
CDR3aa: CASREAASNQPQHF

d_gene: TRBD1
v_gene: TRBV3-1/TRBV3-2
abundance: .
len: 14
j_gene: TRBJ2-7
CDR3nt: TGTGCCAGCAGCCGCGACGGGACAGGCTACGAGCAGTACTTC
CDR3aa: CASSRDGTGYEQYF

d_gene: TRBD1
v_gene: TRBV3-1/TRBV3-2
abundance: few
len: 16
j_gene: TRBJ1-4
CDR3nt: TGTGCCAGCAGCCAAAACCCGGGACAGGGCGCGGAAAAACTGTTTTTT
CDR3aa: CASSQNPGQGAEKLFF

d_gene: TRBD1
v_gene: TRBV20-1
abundance: .
len: 15
j_gene: TRBJ1-4
CDR3nt: TGCAGTGCCAGTTCGCCCGGGACAGGGACTGAAAAACTGTTTTTT
CDR3aa: CSASSPGTGTEKLFF

d_gene: TRBD2
v_gene: TRBV11-2
abundance: .
len: 19
j_gene: TRBJ2-1
CDR3nt: TGTGCCAGCAGCTTAGGTTGGGACAGTCAACTAGCGGGGTACAATGAGCAGTTCTTC
CDR3aa: CASSLGWDSQLAGYNEQFF

d_gene: .
v_gene: TRBV6-5
abundance: .
len: 13
j_gene: TRBJ2-3
CDR3nt: TGTGCCAGCCGTCCTCAGGGAACAGATACGCAGTATTTT
CDR3aa: CASRPQGTDTQYF

d_gene: TRBD2
v_gene: TRBV27
abundance: .
len: 14
j_gene: TRBJ2-7
CDR3nt: TGTGCCAGCAGTATAAATAGCGGGGGCTACGAGCAGTACTTC
CDR3aa: CASSINSGGYEQYF

d_gene: .
v_gene: TRBV5-6
abundance: .
len: 15
j_gene: TRBJ2-3
CDR3nt: TGTGCCAGCAGCGAAGGGGGTACCCGCACAGATACGCAGTATTTT
CDR3aa: CASSEGGTRTDTQYF

d_gene: TRBD1
v_gene: TRBV19
abundance: .
len: 17
j_gene: TRBJ1-2
CDR3nt: TGTGCCAGTAGTACGAACCTACGGGACAGGGGAAACTATGGCTACACCTTC
CDR3aa: CASSTNLRDRGNYGYTF

d_gene: TRBD2
v_gene: TRBV5-4
abundance: many
len: 15
j_gene: TRBJ2-5
CDR3nt: TGTGCCAGCAGCTCGCCGACTAGCGGTAAAGAGACCCAGTACTTC
CDR3aa: CASSSPTSGKETQYF

d_gene: .
v_gene: TRBV5-6
abundance: .
len: 16
j_gene: TRBJ1-5
CDR3nt: TGTGCCAGCAGCTTGGGGGGGCCCCGGTCGGATCAGCCCCAGCATTTT
CDR3aa: CASSLGGPRSDQPQHF

d_gene: .
v_gene: TRBV7-2
abundance: .
len: 16
j_gene: TRBJ2-1
CDR3nt: TGTGCCAGCAGCTCCCAACAGGGCAGCTCCTACAATGAGCAGTTCTTC
CDR3aa: CASSSQQGSSYNEQFF

d_gene: TRBD1
v_gene: TRBV19
abundance: .
len: 15
j_gene: TRBJ1-1
CDR3nt: TGTGCCAGTAGTGTTGGACAGGGGACGAACACTGAAGCTTTCTTT
CDR3aa: CASSVGQGTNTEAFF

d_gene: .
v_gene: TRBV6-5
abundance: .
len: 13
j_gene: TRBJ1-3
CDR3nt: TGTGCCAGCAGGGACAGCTCTGGAAACACCATATATTTT
CDR3aa: CASRDSSGNTIYF

d_gene: TRBD2
v_gene: TRBV27
abundance: .
len: 13
j_gene: TRBJ2-1
CDR3nt: TGTGCCAGCAGTTCCGGGACTAGTTTTGAGCAGTTCTTC
CDR3aa: CASSSGTSFEQFF

d_gene: .
v_gene: TRBV4-3
abundance: .
len: 17
j_gene: TRBJ2-1
CDR3nt: TGCGCCAGCAGCCAAGTTTACCCCCAGGGACTCTACAATGAGCAGTTCTTC
CDR3aa: CASSQVYPQGLYNEQFF

d_gene: TRBD1
v_gene: TRBV27
abundance: .
len: 13
j_gene: TRBJ1-6
CDR3nt: TGTGCCAGCAGTTCTACAGGGGATTCACCCCTCCACTTT
CDR3aa: CASSSTGDSPLHF

d_gene: TRBD2
v_gene: TRBV7-2
abundance: .
len: 13
j_gene: TRBJ2-5
CDR3nt: TGTGCCAGCAGCTTAGAGGGGAGGGGGACCCAGTACTTC
CDR3aa: CASSLEGRGTQYF

d_gene: TRBD1
v_gene: TRBV6-1
abundance: .
len: 20
j_gene: TRBJ2-3
CDR3nt: TGTGCCAGCAGTGGAGACCCCCGGACAGGGGCGAAATCTAGCACAGATACGCAGTATTTT
CDR3aa: CASSGDPRTGAKSSTDTQYF

d_gene: .
v_gene: TRBV7-2
abundance: .
len: 15
j_gene: TRBJ2-3
CDR3nt: TGTGCCAGCAGCTTAGTAGGACTCCCCTTAGATACGCAGTATTTT
CDR3aa: CASSLVGLPLDTQYF

d_gene: .
v_gene: TRBV6-1
abundance: .
len: 11
j_gene: TRBJ1-2
CDR3nt: TGTGCCAGCAGTGAAGGGCGGGGTCAGACCTTC
CDR3aa: CASSEGRGQTF

d_gene: .
v_gene: TRBV19
abundance: many
len: 14
j_gene: TRBJ2-7
CDR3nt: TGTGCCAGTACGGCAAGGGACACTCCCTACGAGCAGTACTTC
CDR3aa: CASTARDTPYEQYF

d_gene: TRBD2
v_gene: TRBV5-1
abundance: once
len: 16
j_gene: TRBJ2-3
CDR3nt: TGCGCCAGCAGCTTGCGACTAGCGGGAGCTGGAGATACGCAGTATTTT
CDR3aa: CASSLRLAGAGDTQYF

d_gene: TRBD2
v_gene: TRBV3-1/TRBV3-2
abundance: .
len: 12
j_gene: TRBJ2-1
CDR3nt: TGTGCCAGCAGCCAAGAAGGGAGGGGGCAGTTCTTC
CDR3aa: CASSQEGRGQFF

d_gene: .
v_gene: TRBV4-3
abundance: .
len: 14
j_gene: TRBJ2-7
CDR3nt: TGCGCCAGCAGCCGAACGGGACTCGCGGCGGAGCAGTACTTC
CDR3aa: CASSRTGLAAEQYF

d_gene: .
v_gene: TRBV3-1/TRBV3-2
abundance: .
len: 13
j_gene: TRBJ2-1
CDR3nt: TGTGCCAGCAGCCAAGGAGGGTGGGAAGAGCAGTTCTTC
CDR3aa: CASSQGGWEEQFF

d_gene: TRBD1
v_gene: TRBV11-2
abundance: .
len: 16
j_gene: TRBJ1-2
CDR3nt: TGTGCCAGCAGCCTTTACGGAGGGGACAGGGGGCTAGGCTACACCTTC
CDR3aa: CASSLYGGDRGLGYTF

d_gene: .
v_gene: TRBV6-6
abundance: .
len: 15
j_gene: TRBJ1-6
CDR3nt: TGTGCCAGCAATCCGACAGGCCCAGATAATTCACCCCTCCACTTT
CDR3aa: CASNPTGPDNSPLHF

d_gene: .
v_gene: TRBV5-1
abundance: .
len: 16
j_gene: TRBJ2-3
CDR3nt: TGCGCCAGCAGCCCTGCGACGGGATCTAGCACAGATACGCAGTATTTT
CDR3aa: CASSPATGSSTDTQYF

d_gene: TRBD1
v_gene: TRBV30
abundance: few
len: 15
j_gene: TRBJ1-1
CDR3nt: TGTGCCTGCCGCTATAAGGGGGCGCAGAACACTGAAGCTTTCTTT
CDR3aa: CACRYKGAQNTEAFF

d_gene: TRBD2
v_gene: TRBV4-3
abundance: once
len: 15
j_gene: TRBJ2-3
CDR3nt: TGCGCCAGCAGCCAAGGGGCTAGCGGGAGGGATACGCAGTATTTT
CDR3aa: CASSQGASGRDTQYF